Each of the 17 T cell receptor beta chains below was sequenced from the same sample in a study of STAT5B mutations in CD4+ large granular lymphocyte leukemia. The method was immunoSEQ multiplex PCR; TCRdb's version includes in-frame clones alone and lacks a portion of them. The data hold under 40,000 clones, with just under 80% observed a single time. The sample consisted of CD4+ T cells from blood buffy coats. The receptors derive from a human donor in good health.

This rearrangement joins TRBV4-1 to TRBJ2-3; 13 bases are a match to TRBD2. The germline V gene has CDR1 MGHRA and CDR2 YSYEKL. This CDR3 is built from 18 residues. Trimming took 1 base from V and 6 from J; bases not matched to a gene: 10. The CDR3 DNA sequence: TGCGCCAGCAGCCAAGCCCGAAGACTAGCGGGAGGTATGGATACGCAGTATTTT. Residues: CASSQARRLAGGMDTQYF.

CDR3 in amino acids: CASSPLLAMQYYEQYF. Here the CDR3 DNA reads TGTGCCAGCAGTCCTCTTCTTGCCATGCAGTACTACGAGCAGTACTTC. The chain uses TRBV28 and TRBJ2-7; D unclear. CDR3 length: 16 amino acids. Trimming removed 5 bases at V and 3 bases at J, with 20 bases between. The germline V gene has CDR1 MDHEN and CDR2 SYDVKM.

This chain uses TRBV11-2 with TRBJ2-1, with D maybe TRBD1 (6 bases). The V and J ends lost 5 bases and 11 bases respectively, with 13 bases between them. There are 12 residues in the CDR3. Germline-derived CDR1 and CDR2 are SGHAT and FQNNGV. The CDR3 sequence is CASSLQGLQQFF. The CDR3 region has the DNA TGTGCCAGCAGCCTCCAGGGGCTACAGCAGTTCTTC.

V usage is TRBV5-1 and J usage is TRBJ1-3, with 12 bases identical to TRBD1. V lost 0 bases to trimming and J lost 2 bases; unmatched junction nucleotides: 12. Germline V lookup: CDR1 SGHRS, CDR2 YFSETQ. This CDR3 comprises 20 residues. The CDR3 DNA is TGCGCCAGCAGCTTGGGCCGCCGGGACAGGGGGCGAGGACCTGGAAACACCATATATTTT. This translates into CASSLGRRDRGRGPGNTIYF. Variable domain in full (rest from reference TRBV5-1 and TRBJ1-3): KAGVTQTPRYLIKTRGQQVTLSCSPISGHRSVSWYQQTPGQGLQFLFEYFSETQRNKGNFPGRFSGRQFSNSRSEMNVSTLELGDSALYLCASSLGRRDRGRGPGNTIYFGEGSWLTVV.

The genes are TRBV14 and TRBJ1-6, with D possibly TRBD1 on 5 matching bases. The CDR3 covers 15 residues. Trimming stripped 0 bases from V and 6 bases from J, with 9 bases between. CDR1 is SGHDN and CDR2 is FVKESK in the germline V gene. Here the CDR3 DNA reads TGTGCCAGCAGCCAAGAGGCAGGGTTTAATTCACCCCTCCACTTT. Translated, it gives CASSQEAGFNSPLHF. The full variable domain, completed using reference TRBV14 and TRBJ1-6, is EAGVTQFPSHSVIEKGQTVTLRCDPISGHDNLYWYRRVMGKEIKFLLHFVKESKQDESGMPNNRFLAERTGGTYSTLKVQPAELEDSGVYFCASSQEAGFNSPLHFGNGTRLTVT.

CDR3 in amino acids: CAISTGLSNQPQHF. CDR3 in DNA: TGTGCCATTTCGACAGGACTTAGCAATCAGCCCCAGCATTTT. The V and J genes are TRBV10-3 and TRBJ1-5, with D possibly TRBD1 on 6 matching bases. The germline V gene encodes CDR1 ENHRY and CDR2 SYGVKD. The CDR3 has 14 residues. The V end lost 9 bases, the J end lost 0 bases, and 12 bases lay between the germline ends.

V is TRBV15 and J is TRBJ1-1; D is undetermined. From germline, CDR1 is LNHNV and CDR2 YYDKDF (reference sequence). V was cut by 5 bases and J by 6 bases, with 10 bases left in between. The CDR3 is made up of 12 amino acids. CDR3 in amino acids: CATSDLQAEAFF. DNA of the CDR3: TGTGCCACCAGCGACCTCCAAGCTGAAGCTTTCTTT.

The chain couples TRBV4-3 to TRBJ1-2, with D tentatively TRBD1 (5 bases). Germline assignment: CDR1 LGHNA and CDR2 YSLEER. Trimming removed 0 bases from V and 5 bases from J, with 13 bases in between. The CDR3 contains 15 residues. The CDR3 sequence is CASSQDPAGSYGYTF. In DNA form, the CDR3 reads TGCGCCAGCAGCCAAGATCCCGCAGGGAGTTATGGCTACACCTTC.

This clone was detected once. The chain combines TRBV7-3 with TRBJ2-7; D may be TRBD2 (6 bases). This CDR3 spans 15 amino acids. Germline CDR1 SGHTA, CDR2 FQGTGA. The V gene lost 1 base and the J gene lost 0 bases, with 10 bases spanning the gap. The CDR3: CASSLRPGDSYEQYF. The CDR3 DNA is TGTGCCAGCAGCTTAAGACCGGGGGACTCCTACGAGCAGTACTTC.

The chain employs TRBV18 and TRBJ1-2, with a weak D call TRBD1 (5 bases). The V gene's germline CDR1 is KGHSH and CDR2 LQKENI. Between the trimmed V and J ends, which lost 3 bases and 8 bases, there was a span of 10 bases. This CDR3 spans 12 amino acids. The CDR3 region is CASSPGPEGYTF. CDR3 sequence (DNA): TGTGCCAGCTCACCGGGACCGGAGGGCTACACCTTC.

This sequence joins TRBV27 and TRBJ1-1; D remains unclear. The CDR3 has 13 amino acids. Trimming left V 1 base short and J 12 bases short, with 15 bases between. Germline V CDR1 and CDR2: MNHEY, SMNVEV (reference sequence). In DNA form, the CDR3 reads TGTGCCAGCAGTTTATTTGATGGGGTCTCGACTTTCTTT. Protein sequence: CASSLFDGVSTFF.

The CDR3 spells CASSDRGLAEETQYF. As DNA, the CDR3 is TGTGCCAGCAGTGACAGGGGACTAGCGGAAGAGACCCAGTACTTC. The chain carries TRBV6-4 and TRBJ2-5; 11 bases are shared with TRBD2. V gave up 2 bases and J gave up 3 bases; unmatched junction bases: 2. Germline lookup yields CDR1 MRHNA and CDR2 SNTAGT. The CDR3 has 15 amino acids.

V gene TRBV5-1 combines with J gene TRBJ2-3; weak D call: TRBD2 (6 bases). Germline V gene data show CDR1 as SGHRS and CDR2 as YFSETQ. The V end lost 4 bases, the J end lost 0 bases, and 12 bases lay between the germline ends. The CDR3 loop spans 15 amino acids. CDR3 amino acids: CASSVGGLSTDTQYF. The CDR3 DNA follows: TGCGCCAGCAGCGTCGGGGGTTTAAGCACAGATACGCAGTATTTT. Drawing the rest from reference TRBV5-1 and TRBJ2-3, the complete variable domain is KAGVTQTPRYLIKTRGQQVTLSCSPISGHRSVSWYQQTPGQGLQFLFEYFSETQRNKGNFPGRFSGRQFSNSRSEMNVSTLELGDSALYLCASSVGGLSTDTQYFGPGTRLTVL.

This chain connects TRBV9 to TRBJ1-2; 7 bases match TRBD1. Germline assignment: CDR1 SGDLS and CDR2 YYNGEE. This CDR3 has 15 residues. J was trimmed by 7 bases and V by 0 bases; bases with no gene match: 9. For the CDR3, the DNA is TGTGCCAGCAGCGTAGCGGGACAGACACTCGCTGGCTACACCTTC. Its protein is CASSVAGQTLAGYTF.

The chain employs TRBV2 and TRBJ1-2, with a weak D call TRBD1 (6 bases). Germline V gene lookup returns CDR1 SNHLY and CDR2 FYNNEI. This CDR3 is 12 amino acids long. The V end lost 7 bases, the J end lost 6 bases, and 12 bases lay between the germline ends. CDR3 bases: TGTGCCAGCACAACAAGGGGGGATGGCTACACCTTC. Amino acid sequence: CASTTRGDGYTF.

In its sample, this clone was seen once. The gene calls are TRBV6-5 and TRBJ1-3; D remains ambiguous. This CDR3 has 14 amino acids. The germline V gene has CDR1 MNHEY and CDR2 SVGAGI. Trimming cost V 7 bases and J 0 bases, with 10 bases left between them. CDR3 region: CASKSGYSGNTIYF. CDR3 DNA sequence: TGTGCCAGCAAATCTGGTTACTCTGGAAACACCATATATTTT.

This clone appeared a few times. V is TRBV2 and J is TRBJ1-1; D perhaps matches TRBD1 (5 bases). CDR1 is SNHLY, CDR2 FYNNEI, per germline. V lost 7 bases and J lost 7, with 10 bases in between. This CDR3 has 11 residues. This chain's CDR3 is CASKRGVEAFF. Here the CDR3 DNA reads TGTGCCAGCAAAAGAGGGGTTGAAGCTTTCTTT.